The clone carrying this T cell receptor beta chain was observed at least ten times. Its antigen is unidentified. Library construction involved attaching unique molecular identifiers to individual cDNA molecules, which allowed quantitative, reproducible TCR counting. Using its own MiXCR run on the RACE reads, TCRdb lists one record per CDR3 protein. The repertoire includes about 82,000 distinct CDR3 sequences, over 10% of them detected once, and around 5.8% sits in the top ten. The data derive from a study of human T cells and chemical hapten exposure. This sample's time point: patch test 3, about 24 weeks after DPC sensitization. Treatment reported: therapeutic diphenylcyclopropenone sensitization with weekly scalp DPC. Before extraction, the whole blood was not fractionated, and total RNA was taken from it. Germline trimming cut 3 bases from V and 6 bases from J; bases unmatched to any gene: 7. CDR3 length equals 16 residues. Germline CDR1 KGHDR, CDR2 SFDVKD.

Study outcomes and limitations: There was no change with DPC sensitization in TCRs above 1 in 1000 frequency.

This sequence joins TRBV24-1 and TRBJ2-1; 10 positions match TRBD2. The clonotype was recovered from a woman between 45 and 60 years old with alopecia areata. Some clones in this sample may be carry-over from other donors' samples. The sequencing here drew on whole blood, taken in connection with sensitization to the hapten diphenylcyclopropenone (DPC). CDR3 DNA: TGTGCCACCAGTGATCCGGGACTAGCGTCAAGCAATGAGCAGTTCTTC. Its translation is CATSDPGLASSNEQFF.